This TCR beta chain derives from a study of CXCR3-negative and CXCR3-positive naive CD8 T cells. The study, taken as a whole, reports: Upon cryopreservation, CXCR3 expression partially decreased, and most assays used fresh PBMCs. TRB CDR3 properties indicated TCR strength, while surface CD5 was similar across naive subsets.

Note on this clonotype: The target antigen is unknown.

UMI-labeled 5' RACE yielded the TRB cDNA libraries. One entry per CDR3 protein, without DNA, is what TCRdb gives after re-calling the 5' RACE reads. Here the sample table reports tens of thousands of distinct CDR3 sequences. The CDR3 is 13 amino acids. CDR1 and CDR2 from the germline V gene are SQVTM and ANQGSEA. Sequencing used naive CXCR3- CD8+ T cells from blood. Subset defined: CD45RO-CCR7+CD27+CD95- naive CD8+ T cells lacking CXCR3 (TNR3-). V and J are TRBV29-1 and TRBJ1-1; the TCRdb call, TRBD1, lacks DNA for checking. This sequence was found in a human donor in good health. Some clones in this sample may be carry-over from other donors' samples. The chain's CDR3 is CSTDEGLNTEAFF.